This TCR beta chain was sequenced in a study of blood T cells in healthy people across ages. The CDR3 length is 15 residues. Germline-derived CDR1 and CDR2 are MNHNS and SASEGT. Between the trimmed V and J ends, which lost 1 base and 5 bases, there was a span of 14 bases. The authors ran a second PCR of roughly 6 to 11 cycles using a sample-barcoded 5' primer and a J-beta primer mix. From the 5' RACE reads, TCRdb called clonotypes with MiXCR, one entry per CDR3 protein. The sample consists of about 800,000 distinct CDR3 sequences, roughly 25% of them appearing once. These data were also filed under a second study, of T cells of mothers and their children.

The specimen was blood. The receptor was derived from a boy aged 5-17 years in good health. The V gene is TRBV6-1, the J gene TRBJ2-5; maybe TRBD1 (6 bases). This chain's CDR3 is CASSEVPNRVETQYF. CDR3 coding DNA: TGTGCCAGCAGTGAAGTGCCGAACAGGGTGGAGACCCAGTACTTC.